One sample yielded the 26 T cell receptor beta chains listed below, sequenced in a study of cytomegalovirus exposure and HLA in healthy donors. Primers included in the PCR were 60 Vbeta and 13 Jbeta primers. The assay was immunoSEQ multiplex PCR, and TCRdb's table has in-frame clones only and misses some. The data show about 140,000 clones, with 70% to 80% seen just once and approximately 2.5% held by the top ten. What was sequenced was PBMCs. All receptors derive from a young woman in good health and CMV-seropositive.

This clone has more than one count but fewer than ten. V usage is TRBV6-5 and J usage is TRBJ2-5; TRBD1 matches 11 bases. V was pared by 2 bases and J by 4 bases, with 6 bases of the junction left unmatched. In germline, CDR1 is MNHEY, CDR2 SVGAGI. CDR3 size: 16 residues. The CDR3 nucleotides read TGTGCCAGCAGTTACGCCGCCGGACAGGGGGCAGAGACCCAGTACTTC. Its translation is CASSYAAGQGAETQYF.

CDR3 sequence reads: CASSSAGGINYEQYF. The CDR3 nucleotides read TGTGCCAGCAGTTCCGCCGGGGGGATCAACTACGAGCAGTACTTC. The V and J genes are TRBV27 and TRBJ2-7, with TRBD2 identical over 7 bases. The CDR3 has 15 residues. Trimming took 4 bases from V and 3 from J; bases not matched to a gene: 9. Germline CDR1 and CDR2: MNHEY and SMNVEV (reference sequence).

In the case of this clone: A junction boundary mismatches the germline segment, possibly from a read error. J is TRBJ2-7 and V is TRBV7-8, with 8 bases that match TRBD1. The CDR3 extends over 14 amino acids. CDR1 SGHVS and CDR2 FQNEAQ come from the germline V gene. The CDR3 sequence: CASSVAQGALGQYF. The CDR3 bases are TGTGCCAGCAGCGTAGCCCAGGGGGCGCTGGGGCAGTACTTC.

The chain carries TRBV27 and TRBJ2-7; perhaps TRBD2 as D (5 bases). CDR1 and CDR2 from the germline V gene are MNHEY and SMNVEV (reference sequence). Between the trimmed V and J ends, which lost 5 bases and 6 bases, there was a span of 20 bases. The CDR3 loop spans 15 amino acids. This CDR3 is CASSPRRGQSSEQYF. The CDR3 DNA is TGTGCCAGCAGTCCCCGAAGAGGGCAGAGCTCCGAGCAGTACTTC.

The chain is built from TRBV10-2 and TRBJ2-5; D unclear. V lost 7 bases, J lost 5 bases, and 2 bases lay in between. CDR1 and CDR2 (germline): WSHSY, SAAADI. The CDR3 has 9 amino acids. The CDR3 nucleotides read TGCGCCAGCACGGAGACCCAGTACTTC. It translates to CASTETQYF.

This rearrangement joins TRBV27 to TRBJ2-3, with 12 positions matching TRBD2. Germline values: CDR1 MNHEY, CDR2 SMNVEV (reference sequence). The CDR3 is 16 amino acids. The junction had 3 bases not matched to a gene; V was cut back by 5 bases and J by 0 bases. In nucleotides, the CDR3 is TGTGCCAGCAGTGTGACTAGCGGGGGAAGCACAGATACGCAGTATTTT. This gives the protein CASSVTSGGSTDTQYF.

In DNA, the CDR3 is TGTGCCAGCAATAGGGACAGGACAGATACGCAGTATTTT. This sequence encodes CASNRDRTDTQYF. The genes are TRBV6-1 and TRBJ2-3; 8 nucleotides agree with TRBD1. Germline CDR1 and CDR2: MNHNS and SASEGT. With V trimmed by 7 bases and J by 3 bases, 3 bases remained unmatched. This CDR3 is built from 13 residues.

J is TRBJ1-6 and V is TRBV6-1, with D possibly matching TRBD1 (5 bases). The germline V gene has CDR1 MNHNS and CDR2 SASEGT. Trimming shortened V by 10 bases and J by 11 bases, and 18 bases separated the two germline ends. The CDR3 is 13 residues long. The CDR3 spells CATTAQGWAPLHF. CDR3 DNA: TGTGCCACGACCGCGCAGGGTTGGGCACCCCTCCACTTT.

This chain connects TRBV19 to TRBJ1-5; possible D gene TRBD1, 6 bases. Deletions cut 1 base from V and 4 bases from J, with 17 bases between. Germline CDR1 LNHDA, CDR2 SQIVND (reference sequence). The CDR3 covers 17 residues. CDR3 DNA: TGTGCCAGTAGTATAGCCCCAACGGGGCAGGGGAATCAGCCCCAGCATTTT. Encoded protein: CASSIAPTGQGNQPQHF.

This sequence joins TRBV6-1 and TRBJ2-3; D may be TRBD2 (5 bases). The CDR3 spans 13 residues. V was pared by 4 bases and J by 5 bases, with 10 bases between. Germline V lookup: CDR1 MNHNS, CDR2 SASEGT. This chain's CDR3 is CASSGIAKDTQYF. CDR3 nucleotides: TGTGCCAGCAGTGGAATAGCGAAAGATACGCAGTATTTT.

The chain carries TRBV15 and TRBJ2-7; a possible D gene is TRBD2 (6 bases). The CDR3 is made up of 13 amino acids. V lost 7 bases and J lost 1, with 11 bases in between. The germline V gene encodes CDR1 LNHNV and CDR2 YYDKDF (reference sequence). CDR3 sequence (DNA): TGTGCCACCAAGCTAGGGACTTCCTACGAGCAGTACTTC. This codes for CATKLGTSYEQYF.

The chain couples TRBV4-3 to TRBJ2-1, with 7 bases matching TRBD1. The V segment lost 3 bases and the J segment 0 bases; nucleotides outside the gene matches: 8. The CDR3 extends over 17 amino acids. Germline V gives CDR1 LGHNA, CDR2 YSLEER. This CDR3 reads CASSQLYRGSSYNEQFF. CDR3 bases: TGCGCCAGCAGCCAGCTATACAGGGGTAGCTCCTACAATGAGCAGTTCTTC.

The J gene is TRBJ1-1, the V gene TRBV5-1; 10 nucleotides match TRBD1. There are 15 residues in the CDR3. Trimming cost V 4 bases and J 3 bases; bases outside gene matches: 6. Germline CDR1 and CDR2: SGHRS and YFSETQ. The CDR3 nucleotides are TGCGCCAGCAGCACCTGGACAGGGGGATACACTGAAGCTTTCTTT. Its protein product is CASSTWTGGYTEAFF. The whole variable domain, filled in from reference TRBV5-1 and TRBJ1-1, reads KAGVTQTPRYLIKTRGQQVTLSCSPISGHRSVSWYQQTPGQGLQFLFEYFSETQRNKGNFPGRFSGRQFSNSRSEMNVSTLELGDSALYLCASSTWTGGYTEAFFGQGTRLTVV.

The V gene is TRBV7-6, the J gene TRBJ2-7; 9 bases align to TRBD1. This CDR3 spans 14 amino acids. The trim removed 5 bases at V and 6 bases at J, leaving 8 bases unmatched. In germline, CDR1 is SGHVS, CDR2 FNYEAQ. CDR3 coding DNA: TGTGCCAGCAGCGGGGGGACAGGGAAGGGCGAGCAGTACTTC. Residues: CASSGGTGKGEQYF.

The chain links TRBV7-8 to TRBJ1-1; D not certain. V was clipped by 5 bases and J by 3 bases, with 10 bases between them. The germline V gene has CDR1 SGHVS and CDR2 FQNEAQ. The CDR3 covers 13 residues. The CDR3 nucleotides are TGTGCCAGCAGCCAGGAGGCGGACACTGAAGCTTTCTTT. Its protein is CASSQEADTEAFF.

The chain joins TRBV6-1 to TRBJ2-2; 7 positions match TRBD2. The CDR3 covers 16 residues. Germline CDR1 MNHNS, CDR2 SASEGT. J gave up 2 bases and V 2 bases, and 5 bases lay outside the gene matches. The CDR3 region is CASSEPPGGNTGELFF. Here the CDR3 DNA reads TGTGCCAGCAGTGAACCCCCGGGAGGAAACACCGGGGAGCTGTTTTTT.

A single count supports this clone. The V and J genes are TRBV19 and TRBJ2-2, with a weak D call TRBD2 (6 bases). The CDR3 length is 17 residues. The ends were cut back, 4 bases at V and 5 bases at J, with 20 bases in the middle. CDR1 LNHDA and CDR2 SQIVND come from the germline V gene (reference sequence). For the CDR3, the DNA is TGTGCCAGTAGTAGGAGGATAGCGGTTGGGGATACCGGGGAGCTGTTTTTT. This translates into CASSRRIAVGDTGELFF.

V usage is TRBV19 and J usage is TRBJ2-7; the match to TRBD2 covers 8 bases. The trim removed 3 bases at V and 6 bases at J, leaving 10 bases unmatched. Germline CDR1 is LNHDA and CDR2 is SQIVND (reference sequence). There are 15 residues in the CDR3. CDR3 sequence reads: CASSIAPGLGVEQYF. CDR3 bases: TGTGCCAGTAGTATCGCCCCGGGACTAGGTGTCGAGCAGTACTTC.

In DNA, the CDR3 is TGTGCCAGCAGCCAAGTAGCGGTCGCCGCCCGCGAGCAGTACTTC. Translating it yields CASSQVAVAAREQYF. The chain couples TRBV11-2 to TRBJ2-7; D perhaps matches TRBD2 (6 bases). Trimming stripped 5 bases from V and 6 bases from J, with 20 bases between. Germline V gene lookup returns CDR1 SGHAT and CDR2 FQNNGV. This CDR3 has 15 residues. The whole variable domain, filled in from reference TRBV11-2 and TRBJ2-7, reads EAGVAQSPRYKIIEKRQSVAFWCNPISGHATLYWYQQILGQGPKLLIQFQNNGVVDDSQLPKDRFSAERLKGVDSTLKIQPAKLEDSAVYLCASSQVAVAAREQYFGPGTRLTVT.

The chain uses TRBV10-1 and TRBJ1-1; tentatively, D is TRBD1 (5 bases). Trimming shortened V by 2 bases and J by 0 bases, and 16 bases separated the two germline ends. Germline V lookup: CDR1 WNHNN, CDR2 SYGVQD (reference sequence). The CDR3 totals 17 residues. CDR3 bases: TGCGCCAGCAGTGAGGATCCGGGGACTCATATGAACACTGAAGCTTTCTTT. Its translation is CASSEDPGTHMNTEAFF.

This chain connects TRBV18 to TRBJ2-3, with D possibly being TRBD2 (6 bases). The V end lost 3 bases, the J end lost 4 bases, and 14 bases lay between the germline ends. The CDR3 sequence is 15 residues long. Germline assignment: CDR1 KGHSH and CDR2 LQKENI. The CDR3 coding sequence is TGTGCCAGCTCACCCGCCGGGGGTCATGCAGATACGCAGTATTTT. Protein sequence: CASSPAGGHADTQYF.

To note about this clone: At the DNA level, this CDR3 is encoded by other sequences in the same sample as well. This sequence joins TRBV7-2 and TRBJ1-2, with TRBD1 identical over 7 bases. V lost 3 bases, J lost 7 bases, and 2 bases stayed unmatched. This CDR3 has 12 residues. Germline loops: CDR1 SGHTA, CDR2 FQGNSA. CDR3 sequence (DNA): TGTGCCAGCAGCTTGACAGGGATTGGCTACACCTTC. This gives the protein CASSLTGIGYTF.

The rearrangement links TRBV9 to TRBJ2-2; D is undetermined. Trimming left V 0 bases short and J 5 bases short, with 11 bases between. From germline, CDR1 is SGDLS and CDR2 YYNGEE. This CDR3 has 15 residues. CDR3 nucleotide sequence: TGTGCCAGCAGCGTAGGAATTCGCGAAACCGGGGAGCTGTTTTTT. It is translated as CASSVGIRETGELFF.

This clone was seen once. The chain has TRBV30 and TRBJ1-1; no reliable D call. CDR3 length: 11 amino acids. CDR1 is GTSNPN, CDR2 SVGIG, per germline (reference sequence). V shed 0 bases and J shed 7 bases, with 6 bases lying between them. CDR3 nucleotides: TGTGCCTGGAGTGTACGGGGTGAAGCTTTCTTT. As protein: CAWSVRGEAFF.

DNA for the CDR3: TGTGCCAGCAGCTACCCCGGGAAGAATGAAAAACTGTTTTTT. Translated: CASSYPGKNEKLFF. The chain recombines TRBV14 with TRBJ1-4; D remains ambiguous. V lost 5 bases, J lost 5 bases, and 12 bases lay in between. Germline-derived CDR1 and CDR2 are SGHDN and FVKESK. The CDR3 length is 14 residues.

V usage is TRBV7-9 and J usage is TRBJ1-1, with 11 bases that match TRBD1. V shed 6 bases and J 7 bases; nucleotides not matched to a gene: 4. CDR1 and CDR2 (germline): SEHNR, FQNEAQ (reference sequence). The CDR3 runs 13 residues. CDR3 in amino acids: CASSRDRGYEAFF. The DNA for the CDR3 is TGTGCCAGCAGTCGGGACAGGGGGTATGAAGCTTTCTTT. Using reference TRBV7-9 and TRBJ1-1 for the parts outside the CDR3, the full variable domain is DTGVSQNPRHKITKRGQNVTFRCDPISEHNRLYWYRQTLGQGPEFLTYFQNEAQLEKSRLLSDRFSAERPKGSFSTLEIQRTEQGDSAMYLCASSRDRGYEAFFGQGTRLTVV.